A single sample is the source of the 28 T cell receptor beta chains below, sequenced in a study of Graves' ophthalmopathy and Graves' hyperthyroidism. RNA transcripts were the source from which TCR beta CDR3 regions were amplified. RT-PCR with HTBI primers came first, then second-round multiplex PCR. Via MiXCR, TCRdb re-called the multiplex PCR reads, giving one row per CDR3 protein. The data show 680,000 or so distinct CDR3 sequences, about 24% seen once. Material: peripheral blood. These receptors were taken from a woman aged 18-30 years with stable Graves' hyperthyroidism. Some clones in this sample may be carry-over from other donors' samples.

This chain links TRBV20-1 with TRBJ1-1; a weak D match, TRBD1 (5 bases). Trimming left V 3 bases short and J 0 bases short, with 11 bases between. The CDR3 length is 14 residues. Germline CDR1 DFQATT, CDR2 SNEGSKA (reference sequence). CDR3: CSASLAGLNTEAFF. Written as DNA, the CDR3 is TGCAGTGCTAGTCTTGCAGGGTTGAACACTGAAGCTTTCTTT.

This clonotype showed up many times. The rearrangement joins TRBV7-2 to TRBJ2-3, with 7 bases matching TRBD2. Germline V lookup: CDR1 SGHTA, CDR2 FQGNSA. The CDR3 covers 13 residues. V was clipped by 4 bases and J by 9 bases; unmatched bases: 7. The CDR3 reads CASSSTGLVTQYF. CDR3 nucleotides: TGTGCCAGCAGCTCAACTGGACTAGTGACGCAGTATTTT.

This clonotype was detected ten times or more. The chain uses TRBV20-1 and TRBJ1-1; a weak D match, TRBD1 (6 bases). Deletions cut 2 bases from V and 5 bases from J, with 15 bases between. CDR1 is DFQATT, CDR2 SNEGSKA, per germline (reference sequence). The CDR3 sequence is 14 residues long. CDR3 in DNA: TGCAGTGCTAGACCGGACAGAAGGGAGACTGAAGCTTTCTTT. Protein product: CSARPDRRETEAFF.

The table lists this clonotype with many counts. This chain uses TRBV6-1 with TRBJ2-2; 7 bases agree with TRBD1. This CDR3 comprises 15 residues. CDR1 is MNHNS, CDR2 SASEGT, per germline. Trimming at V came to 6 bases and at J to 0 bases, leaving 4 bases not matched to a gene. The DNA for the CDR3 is TGTGCCAGCAGCGCGGACAGGACGAACACCGGGGAGCTGTTTTTT. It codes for CASSADRTNTGELFF.

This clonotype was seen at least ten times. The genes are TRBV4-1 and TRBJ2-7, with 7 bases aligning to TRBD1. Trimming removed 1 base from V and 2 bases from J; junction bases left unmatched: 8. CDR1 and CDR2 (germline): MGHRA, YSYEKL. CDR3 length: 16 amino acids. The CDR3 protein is CASSQGTTGITYEQYF. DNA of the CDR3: TGCGCCAGCAGCCAAGGGACGACAGGGATTACCTACGAGCAGTACTTC.

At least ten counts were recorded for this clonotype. CDR3 coding DNA: TGTGCCAGCAGTTCACGACACGGAAACACCATATATTTT. Translation: CASSSRHGNTIYF. The V gene is TRBV12-3 or TRBV12-4, the J gene TRBJ1-3; D remains unclear. Deletions cut 4 bases from V and 4 bases from J, with 8 bases between. The CDR3 sequence is 13 residues long.

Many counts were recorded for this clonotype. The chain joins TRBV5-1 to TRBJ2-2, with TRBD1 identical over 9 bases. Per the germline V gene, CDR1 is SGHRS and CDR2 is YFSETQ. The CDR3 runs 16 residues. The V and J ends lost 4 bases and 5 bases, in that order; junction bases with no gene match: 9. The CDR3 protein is CASSRTGQGGTGELFF. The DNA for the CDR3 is TGCGCCAGCAGCCGGACGGGACAGGGAGGAACCGGGGAGCTGTTTTTT.

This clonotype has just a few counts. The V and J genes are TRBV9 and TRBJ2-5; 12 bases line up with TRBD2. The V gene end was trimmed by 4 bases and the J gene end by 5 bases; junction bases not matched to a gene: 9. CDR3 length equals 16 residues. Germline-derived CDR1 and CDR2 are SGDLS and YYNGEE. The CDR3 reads CASSPSGGALYETQYF. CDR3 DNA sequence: TGTGCCAGCAGCCCTAGCGGGGGGGCCTTATACGAGACCCAGTACTTC. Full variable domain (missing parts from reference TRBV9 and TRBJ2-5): DSGVTQTPKHLITATGQRVTLRCSPRSGDLSVYWYQQSLDQGLQFLIQYYNGEERAKGNILERFSAQQFPDLHSELNLSSLELGDSALYFCASSPSGGALYETQYFGPGTRLLVL.

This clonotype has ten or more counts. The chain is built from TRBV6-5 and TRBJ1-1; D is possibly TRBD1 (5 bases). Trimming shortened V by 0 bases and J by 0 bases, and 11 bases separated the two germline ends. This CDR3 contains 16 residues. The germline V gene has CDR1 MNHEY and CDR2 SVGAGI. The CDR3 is CASSYSTGTVNTEAFF. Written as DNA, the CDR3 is TGTGCCAGCAGTTACTCAACCGGGACGGTGAACACTGAAGCTTTCTTT.

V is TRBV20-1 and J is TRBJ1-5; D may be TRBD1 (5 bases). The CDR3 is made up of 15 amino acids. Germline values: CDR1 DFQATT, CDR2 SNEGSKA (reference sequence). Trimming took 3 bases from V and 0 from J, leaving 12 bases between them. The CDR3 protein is CSASTGGYSNQPQHF. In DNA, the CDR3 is TGCAGTGCTAGTACCGGGGGATATAGCAATCAGCCCCAGCATTTT.

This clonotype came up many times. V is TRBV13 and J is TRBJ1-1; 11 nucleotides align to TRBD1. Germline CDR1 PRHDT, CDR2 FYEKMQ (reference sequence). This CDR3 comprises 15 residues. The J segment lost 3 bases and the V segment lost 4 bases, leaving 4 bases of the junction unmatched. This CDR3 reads CASSSRDRGDTEAFF. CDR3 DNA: TGTGCCAGCAGCTCCAGGGACAGGGGGGACACTGAAGCTTTCTTT.

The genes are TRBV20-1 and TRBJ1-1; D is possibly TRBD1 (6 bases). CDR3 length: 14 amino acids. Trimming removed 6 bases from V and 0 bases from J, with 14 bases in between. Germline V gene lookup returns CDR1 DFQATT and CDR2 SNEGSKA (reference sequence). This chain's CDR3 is CSALQGLLNTEAFF. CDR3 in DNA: TGCAGTGCGTTACAGGGACTCTTGAACACTGAAGCTTTCTTT.

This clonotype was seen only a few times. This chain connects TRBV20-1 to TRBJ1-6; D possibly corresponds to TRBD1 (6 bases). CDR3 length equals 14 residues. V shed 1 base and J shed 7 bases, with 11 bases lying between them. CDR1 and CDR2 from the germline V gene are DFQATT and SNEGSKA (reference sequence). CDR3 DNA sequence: TGCAGTGCTAGAGGGGGGCCTCAAAATTCACCCCTCCACTTT. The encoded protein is CSARGGPQNSPLHF.

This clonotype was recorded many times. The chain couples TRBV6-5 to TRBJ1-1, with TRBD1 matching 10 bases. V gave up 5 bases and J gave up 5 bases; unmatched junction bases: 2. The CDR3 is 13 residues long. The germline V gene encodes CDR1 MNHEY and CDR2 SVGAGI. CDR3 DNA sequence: TGTGCCAGCAGTCGGGACAGGGGAACTGAAGCTTTCTTT. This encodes CASSRDRGTEAFF.

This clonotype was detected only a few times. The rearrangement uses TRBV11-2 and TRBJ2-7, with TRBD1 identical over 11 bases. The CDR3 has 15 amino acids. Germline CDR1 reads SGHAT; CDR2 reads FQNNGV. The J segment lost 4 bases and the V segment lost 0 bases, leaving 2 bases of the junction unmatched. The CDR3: CASSLEGTGGYEQYF. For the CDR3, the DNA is TGTGCCAGCAGCTTAGAAGGGACAGGGGGTTACGAGCAGTACTTC.

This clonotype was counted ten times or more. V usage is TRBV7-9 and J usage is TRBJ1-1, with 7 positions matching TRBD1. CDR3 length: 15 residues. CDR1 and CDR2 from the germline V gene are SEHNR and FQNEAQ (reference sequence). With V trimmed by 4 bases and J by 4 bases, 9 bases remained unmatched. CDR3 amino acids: CASSSSTGDITEAFF. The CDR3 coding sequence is TGTGCCAGCAGCTCGTCTACAGGGGATATCACTGAAGCTTTCTTT. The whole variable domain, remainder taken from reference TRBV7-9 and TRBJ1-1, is DTGVSQNPRHKITKRGQNVTFRCDPISEHNRLYWYRQTLGQGPEFLTYFQNEAQLEKSRLLSDRFSAERPKGSFSTLEIQRTEQGDSAMYLCASSSSTGDITEAFFGQGTRLTVV.

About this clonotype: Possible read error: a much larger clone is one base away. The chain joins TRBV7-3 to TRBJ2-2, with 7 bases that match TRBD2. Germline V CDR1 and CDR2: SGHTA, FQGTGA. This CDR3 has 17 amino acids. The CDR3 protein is CASTNPTGGTYTGEMFF. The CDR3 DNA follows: TGTGCCAGCACCAACCCCACCGGGGGGACGTACACCGGGGAGATGTTTTTT. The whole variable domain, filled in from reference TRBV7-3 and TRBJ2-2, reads GAGVSQTPSNKVTEKGKYVELRCDPISGHTALYWYRQSLGQGPEFLIYFQGTGAADDSGLPNDRFFAVRPEGSVSTLKIQRTERGDSAVYLCASTNPTGGTYTGEMFFGEGSRLTVL.

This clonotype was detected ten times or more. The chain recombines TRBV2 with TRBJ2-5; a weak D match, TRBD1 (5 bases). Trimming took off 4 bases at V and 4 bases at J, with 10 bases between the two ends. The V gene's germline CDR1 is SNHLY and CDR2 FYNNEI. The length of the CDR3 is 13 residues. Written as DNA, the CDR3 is TGTGCCAGCAGTGCGGCAGGGTTAGAGACCCAGTACTTC. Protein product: CASSAAGLETQYF.

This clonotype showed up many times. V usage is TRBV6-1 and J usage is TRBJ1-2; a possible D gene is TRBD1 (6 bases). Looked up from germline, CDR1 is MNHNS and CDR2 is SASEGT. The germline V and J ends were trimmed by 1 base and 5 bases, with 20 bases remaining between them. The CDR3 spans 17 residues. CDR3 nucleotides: TGTGCCAGCAGTGAAGATCTTCCGTGGGAGGGGACATATGGCTACACCTTC. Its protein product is CASSEDLPWEGTYGYTF.

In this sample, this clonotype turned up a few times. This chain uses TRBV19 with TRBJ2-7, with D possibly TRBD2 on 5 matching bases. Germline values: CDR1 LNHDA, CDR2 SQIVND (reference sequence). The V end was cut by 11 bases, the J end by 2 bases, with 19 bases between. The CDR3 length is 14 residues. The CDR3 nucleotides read TGTGCCGCTCTCGGGGTAGCGCCGACCTACGAGCAGTACTTC. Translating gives CAALGVAPTYEQYF. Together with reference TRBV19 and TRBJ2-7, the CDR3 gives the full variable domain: DGGITQSPKYLFRKEGQNVTLSCEQNLNHDAMYWYRQDPGQGLRLIYYSQIVNDFQKGDIAEGYSVSREKKESFPLTVTSAQKNPTAFYLCAALGVAPTYEQYFGPGTRLTVT.

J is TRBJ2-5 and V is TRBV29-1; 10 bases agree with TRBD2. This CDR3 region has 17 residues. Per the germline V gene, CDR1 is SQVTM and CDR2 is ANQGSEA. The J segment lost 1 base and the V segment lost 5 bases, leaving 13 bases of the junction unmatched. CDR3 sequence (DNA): TGCAGCGTTTTTGGCCTAGCGGGGGCCCGAATCCAAGAGACCCAGTACTTC. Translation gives CSVFGLAGARIQETQYF.

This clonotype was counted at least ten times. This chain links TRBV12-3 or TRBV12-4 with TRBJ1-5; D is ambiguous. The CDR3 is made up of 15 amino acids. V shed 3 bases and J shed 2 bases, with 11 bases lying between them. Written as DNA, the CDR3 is TGTGCCAGCAGTTTGAGGGTTTCGGGCAATCAGCCCCAGCATTTT. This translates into CASSLRVSGNQPQHF.

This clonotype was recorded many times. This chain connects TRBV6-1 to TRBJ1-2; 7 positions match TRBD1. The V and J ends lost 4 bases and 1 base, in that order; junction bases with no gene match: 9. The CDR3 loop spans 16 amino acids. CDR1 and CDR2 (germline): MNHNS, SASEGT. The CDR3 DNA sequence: TGTGCCAGCAGTGTGGCAGGGGGGAGGGTTAACTATGGCTACACCTTC. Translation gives CASSVAGGRVNYGYTF.

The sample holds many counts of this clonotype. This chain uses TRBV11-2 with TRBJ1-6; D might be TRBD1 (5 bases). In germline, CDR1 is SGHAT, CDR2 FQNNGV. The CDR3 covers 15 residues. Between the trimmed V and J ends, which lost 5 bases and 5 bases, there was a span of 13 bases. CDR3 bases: TGTGCCAGCAGCCGACGGGGGACGAATAATTCACCCCTCCACTTT. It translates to CASSRRGTNNSPLHF.

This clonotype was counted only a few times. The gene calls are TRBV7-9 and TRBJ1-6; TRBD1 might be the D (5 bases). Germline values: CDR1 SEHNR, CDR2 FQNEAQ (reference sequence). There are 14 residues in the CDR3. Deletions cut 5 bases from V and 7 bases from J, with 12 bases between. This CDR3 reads CASSRDGVNSPLHF. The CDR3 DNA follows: TGTGCCAGCAGCCGGGACGGTGTGAATTCACCCCTCCACTTT.

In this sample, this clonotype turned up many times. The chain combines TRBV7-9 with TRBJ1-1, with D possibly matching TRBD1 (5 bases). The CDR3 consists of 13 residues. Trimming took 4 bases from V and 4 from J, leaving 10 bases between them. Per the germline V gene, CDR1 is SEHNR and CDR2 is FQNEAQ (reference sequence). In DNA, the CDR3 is TGTGCCAGCAGCTCGCAGGGTGCCACTGAAGCTTTCTTT. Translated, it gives CASSSQGATEAFF.

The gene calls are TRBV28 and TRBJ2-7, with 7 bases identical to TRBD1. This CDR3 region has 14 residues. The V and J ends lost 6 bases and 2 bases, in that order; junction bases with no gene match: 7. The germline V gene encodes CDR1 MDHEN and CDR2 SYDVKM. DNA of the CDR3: TGTGCCAGCAGACCCCTGACAGGGACCTACGAGCAGTACTTC. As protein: CASRPLTGTYEQYF.

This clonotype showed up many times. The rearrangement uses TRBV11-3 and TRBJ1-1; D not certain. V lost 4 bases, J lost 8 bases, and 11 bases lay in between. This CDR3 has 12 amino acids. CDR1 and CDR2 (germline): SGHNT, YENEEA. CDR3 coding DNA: TGTGCCAGCAGCTCACGGATGGGGGAAGCTTTCTTT. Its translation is CASSSRMGEAFF. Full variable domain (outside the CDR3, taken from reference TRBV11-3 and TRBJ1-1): EAGVVQSPRYKIIEKKQPVAFWCNPISGHNTLYWYLQNLGQGPELLIRYENEEAVDDSQLPKDRFSAERLKGVDSTLKIQPAELGDSAVYLCASSSRMGEAFFGQGTRLTVV.